The source of this T cell receptor (beta chain) is a study of cytomegalovirus exposure and HLA in healthy donors. The CDR3 is 14 residues long. Germline CDR1 is SGHVS and CDR2 is FQNEAQ. Trimming removed 4 bases from V and 3 bases from J, with 12 bases in between. The PCR made use of 60 Vbeta and 13 Jbeta primers. Sequencing was performed with immunoSEQ multiplex PCR; in TCRdb, only in-frame clones are kept and a portion is missing. This table has about 77,000 clones, around 78% appearing once. The receptor's source is a man aged 35 to 55 in good health and CMV-seronegative. Material for sequencing was PBMCs. The chain uses TRBV7-8 and TRBJ1-2; D is possibly TRBD1 (6 bases). CDR3 DNA sequence: TGTGCCAGCAGCTCCATGGGGGCAGACTATGGCTACACCTTC. Translating gives CASSSMGADYGYTF.